This T cell receptor beta chain stems from a study of PD-1 blockade in classical Hodgkin lymphoma. Study-wide findings and caveats: With respect to the repertoire differences, their causes, possibly disease activity or prior therapy, remain undefined. Newly diagnosed patients reportedly had lower baseline TCR diversity than healthy donors.

The repertoire was sequenced with immunoSEQ multiplex PCR; TCRdb's copy has only in-frame clones and lacks some. The sample includes approximately 5,000 clones, about four fifths of them seen just once. Time point defined: cycle 4 day 1 (C4D1), after six to seven weeks of nivolumab. Brentuximab vedotin exposure varied, and every patient relapsed after autologous stem cell transplantation. CD4+ T cells were purified from thawed PBMCs by magnetic negative selection. To note about this clone: Its antigen is still unknown.

The V gene's germline CDR1 is KGHSH and CDR2 LQKENI. The CDR3 extends over 17 amino acids. V shed 5 bases, J shed 9 bases, and the junction held 15 bases outside the gene matches. This rearrangement joins TRBV18 to TRBJ1-6, with TRBD1 matching 8 bases. This TCR came from a human donor with classical Hodgkin lymphoma. The specimen comprised CD4+ T cells from blood, sampled before the fourth cycle of nivolumab. The DNA of the CDR3 is TGTGCCAGCTCAACAAACTTTAGACAGGGGAGCTTTTCACCCCTCCACTTT. This gives the protein CASSTNFRQGSFSPLHF.